The 10 T cell receptor beta chains given below trace back to one sample, sequenced in a study of T-cell reconstitution after alpha-beta-depleted transplantation in children. Molecular barcoding with unique molecular identifiers was used for the TCRbeta library. MiXCR, run by TCRdb on the PCR reads, gives a single entry per CDR3 protein. The data contain approximately 500,000 distinct CDR3 sequences, under 12% of them singletons. The source material was PBMCs, sampled before TCRalphabeta/CD19-depleted stem cell transplant. Receptors were obtained from a child aged 2 to 10 with inherited bone marrow failure, due to receive a stem cell transplant.

This clonotype was counted a few times. This chain uses TRBV5-6 with TRBJ2-5; D possibly matches TRBD1 or TRBD2 (5 bases each). V was pared by 1 base and J by 3 bases, with 13 bases between. Germline V CDR1 and CDR2: SGHDT, YYEEEE. The CDR3 consists of 15 residues. DNA for the CDR3: TGTGCCAGCAGCTTGAGAGGGGTAGGGGAAGAGACCCAGTACTTC. As protein: CASSLRGVGEETQYF.

About this clonotype: This may arise from a read error, as a much more abundant clone is one base away. The J gene is TRBJ2-1, the V gene TRBV7-9; D remains unclear. The CDR3 loop spans 16 amino acids. Germline V CDR1 and CDR2: SEHNR, FQNEAQ (reference sequence). The CDR3: CASSLVGRRVYNDQFF. CDR3 nucleotide sequence: TGTGCCAGCAGCTTAGTCGGTCGCCGAGTGTACAATGACCAGTTCTTC.

This clonotype showed up many times. The chain joins TRBV7-9 to TRBJ2-7; 8 bases align to TRBD1. CDR1 is SEHNR, CDR2 FQNEAQ, per germline (reference sequence). The CDR3 contains 14 residues. V dropped 4 bases and J dropped 3; count of bases not matched to a gene: 5. The CDR3 protein is CASSSTGQGYEQYF. In DNA form, the CDR3 reads TGTGCCAGCAGCTCAACCGGACAGGGCTACGAGCAGTACTTC.

This clonotype was found many times. V and J are TRBV6-6 and TRBJ1-5; D gene uncertain. V was pared by 2 bases and J by 9 bases, with 8 bases between. The CDR3 is made up of 12 amino acids. Germline V gene sequence: CDR1 MNHNY, CDR2 SVGAGI (reference sequence). The CDR3 DNA sequence: TGTGCCAGCAGTTACACAGAGCCGCCCCAGCATTTT. Translating gives CASSYTEPPQHF.

This clonotype came up many times. The chain recombines TRBV9 with TRBJ2-3, with D hard to call. Germline CDR1 and CDR2: SGDLS and YYNGEE. Trimming took off 0 bases at V and 4 bases at J, with 9 bases between the two ends. The CDR3 consists of 14 residues. CDR3 residues: CASSVEDGPDTQYF. The CDR3 bases are TGTGCCAGCAGCGTAGAAGACGGACCAGATACGCAGTATTTT. Variable domain in full (rest from reference TRBV9 and TRBJ2-3): DSGVTQTPKHLITATGQRVTLRCSPRSGDLSVYWYQQSLDQGLQFLIQYYNGEERAKGNILERFSAQQFPDLHSELNLSSLELGDSALYFCASSVEDGPDTQYFGPGTRLTVL.

This clonotype came up many times. This rearrangement joins TRBV20-1 to TRBJ2-7, with D possibly being TRBD1 (6 bases). The CDR3 is 15 amino acids. Germline CDR1 DFQATT, CDR2 SNEGSKA (reference sequence). Trimming cost V 1 base and J 4 bases, with 17 bases left between them. The DNA of the CDR3 is TGCAGTGCTAGAGTCTCCGGGACAAGTCGGTACGAGCAGTACTTC. As protein: CSARVSGTSRYEQYF.

Ten or more counts support this clonotype. This sequence joins TRBV7-2 and TRBJ1-1; the D gene is possibly TRBD1 (6 bases). Germline V gene data show CDR1 as SGHTA and CDR2 as FQGNSA. Trimming removed 5 bases at V and 10 bases at J, with 17 bases between. The CDR3 has 13 amino acids. CDR3 nucleotides: TGTGCCAGCAGCCCCAATCTCGGGGGCAGAGCTTTCTTT. Translated: CASSPNLGGRAFF. The whole variable domain, filled in from reference TRBV7-2 and TRBJ1-1, reads GAGVSQSPSNKVTEKGKDVELRCDPISGHTALYWYRQSLGQGLEFLIYFQGNSAPDKSGLPSDRFSAERTGGSVSTLTIQRTQQEDSAVYLCASSPNLGGRAFFGQGTRLTVV.

This clonotype occurred many times. The CDR3 reads CASSVEALSGSFSGELFF. CDR3 bases: TGTGCCAGCAGCGTAGAAGCCCTCAGCGGGAGTTTTTCCGGGGAGCTGTTTTTT. This chain joins TRBV9 and TRBJ2-2; 8 bases align to TRBD2. The CDR3 covers 18 residues. Trimming cost V 0 bases and J 6 bases; bases outside gene matches: 13. Germline V gives CDR1 SGDLS, CDR2 YYNGEE.

This clonotype appeared many times. The chain is built from TRBV12-3 or TRBV12-4 and TRBJ2-5; D tentatively fits TRBD1 or TRBD2 (5 bases each). Trimming took 5 bases from V and 5 from J, leaving 12 bases between them. CDR3 length equals 13 residues. The CDR3 is CASSGDGTETQYF. The CDR3 DNA follows: TGTGCCAGCAGTGGTGACGGGACGGAGACCCAGTACTTC.

In this sample, this clonotype turned up once. A much larger clone lies one base from this, so it may be a read error. In nucleotides, the CDR3 is TGTGCCAGCATGACCGGGACTTCTAACAATGAGCAGTTCTTC. Translation: CASMTGTSNNEQFF. V and J are TRBV27 and TRBJ2-1, with D possibly being TRBD2 (6 bases). The V and J ends lost 7 bases and 5 bases respectively, with 15 bases between them. CDR3 size: 14 residues. CDR1 MNHEY and CDR2 SMNVEV come from the germline V gene (reference sequence).